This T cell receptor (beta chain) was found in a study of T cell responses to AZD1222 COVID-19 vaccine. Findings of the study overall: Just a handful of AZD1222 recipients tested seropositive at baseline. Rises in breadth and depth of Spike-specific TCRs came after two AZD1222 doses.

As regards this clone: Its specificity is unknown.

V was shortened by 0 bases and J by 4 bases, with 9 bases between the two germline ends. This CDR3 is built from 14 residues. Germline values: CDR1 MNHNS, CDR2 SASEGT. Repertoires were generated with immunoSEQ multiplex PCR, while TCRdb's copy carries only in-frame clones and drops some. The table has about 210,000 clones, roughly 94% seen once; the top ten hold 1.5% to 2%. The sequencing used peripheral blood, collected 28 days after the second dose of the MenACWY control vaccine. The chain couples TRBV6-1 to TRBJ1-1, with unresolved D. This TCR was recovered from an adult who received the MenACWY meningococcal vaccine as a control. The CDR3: CASSEALRGTEAFF. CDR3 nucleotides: TGTGCCAGCAGTGAAGCGCTTCGGGGCACTGAAGCTTTCTTT.